Below, 18 T cell receptor beta chains from the same sample are listed, as sequenced in a study of T cells after yellow fever vaccination. TCRdb independently ran MiXCR on the 5' RACE reads; one entry per CDR3 protein. The table lists tens of thousands of distinct CDR3 sequences, just under 8% of them singletons. The specimen was CD8+ T cells sorted from PBMCs, collected on the day of the yellow fever booster vaccination. Source of these receptors: a young man who received the YFV17D yellow fever vaccine.

This chain joins TRBV29-1 and TRBJ2-3; D call uncertain. In germline, CDR1 is SQVTM, CDR2 ANQGSEA. V was clipped by 3 bases and J by 2 bases, with 12 bases between them. This CDR3 has 14 residues. DNA for the CDR3: TGCAGCGTTGATGCCATGGCTTTCACAGATACGCAGTATTTT. Its protein product is CSVDAMAFTDTQYF.

The V call is TRBV11-2, the J call TRBJ1-4; TRBD1 agrees at 7 bases. Germline trimming cut 2 bases from V and 3 bases from J; bases unmatched to any gene: 3. Per germline, CDR1 SGHAT and CDR2 FQNNGV. The CDR3 is 15 amino acids. CDR3 DNA sequence: TGTGCCAGCAGCTTAATCGGGACAGCTAATGAAAAACTGTTTTTT. Protein product: CASSLIGTANEKLFF.

The CDR3 region has the DNA TGCGCCAGCAGCCTCCATAGCGGGAGCGGCCCCTACAATGAGCAGTTCTTC. This translates into CASSLHSGSGPYNEQFF. This chain joins TRBV4-3 and TRBJ2-1, with 9 bases aligning to TRBD2. The CDR3 is made up of 17 amino acids. Germline V CDR1 and CDR2: LGHNA, YSLEER. Germline trimming cut 4 bases from V and 2 bases from J; bases unmatched to any gene: 9.

V gene TRBV6-5 combines with J gene TRBJ2-5; D remains ambiguous. Deletions cut 0 bases from V and 4 bases from J, with 9 bases between. There are 14 residues in the CDR3. CDR1 MNHEY and CDR2 SVGAGI come from the germline V gene. The CDR3 nucleotides read TGTGCCAGCAGTTACTCCCCTGGGCTAGAGACCCAGTACTTC. It specifies CASSYSPGLETQYF.

This clonotype was seen only a few times. The chain couples TRBV6-2 or TRBV6-3 to TRBJ2-1, with TRBD1 matching over 9 bases. This CDR3 comprises 16 residues. The germline CDR1 and CDR2 sequences are MNHEY and SVGEGT. V trimming: 6 bases; J trimming: 10 bases; junction bases outside the gene matches: 16. The CDR3 region is CASSPAGTGLEIEQFF. The CDR3 region has the DNA TGTGCCAGCAGCCCGGCCGGGACAGGGCTTGAAATAGAGCAGTTCTTC.

The rearrangement uses TRBV7-2 and TRBJ2-7, with unresolved D. The CDR3 consists of 13 residues. Germline assignment: CDR1 SGHTA and CDR2 FQGNSA. The germline V and J ends were trimmed by 0 bases and 3 bases, with 6 bases remaining between them. The CDR3: CASSLAVGYEQYF. The CDR3 DNA reads as TGTGCCAGCAGCTTAGCCGTCGGCTACGAGCAGTACTTC.

The rearrangement joins TRBV5-1 to TRBJ2-1; possibly TRBD1 for D (6 bases). Germline V gene lookup returns CDR1 SGHRS and CDR2 YFSETQ. Between the trimmed V and J ends, which lost 1 base and 10 bases, there was a span of 9 bases. The CDR3 runs to 12 residues. As DNA, the CDR3 is TGCGCCAGCAGCTTGCAGGGGCAGGAGCAGTTCTTC. Its translation is CASSLQGQEQFF. The full variable domain, in which reference TRBV5-1 and TRBJ2-1 provide the parts outside the CDR3, is KAGVTQTPRYLIKTRGQQVTLSCSPISGHRSVSWYQQTPGQGLQFLFEYFSETQRNKGNFPGRFSGRQFSNSRSEMNVSTLELGDSALYLCASSLQGQEQFFGPGTRLTVL.

Concerning this clonotype: The conserved phenylalanine or tryptophan normally closing the CDR3 is absent here, so this likely arose from a read error. The CDR3 region has the DNA TGTGCCAGCAGCACAAAGCGGGAGTCCCCCTACAATGAGCAGTTCTTG. Its translation is CASSTKRESPYNEQFL. The rearrangement uses TRBV9 and TRBJ2-1, with TRBD2 identical over 8 bases. The V gene end was trimmed by 4 bases and the J gene end by 2 bases; junction bases not matched to a gene: 8. This CDR3 region has 16 residues. Germline V gives CDR1 SGDLS, CDR2 YYNGEE.

This clonotype turned up a few times. The chain is built from TRBV10-2 and TRBJ2-3; possible D gene TRBD2, 5 bases. The CDR3 consists of 15 residues. Trimming left V 2 bases short and J 2 bases short, with 11 bases between. In germline, CDR1 is WSHSY, CDR2 SAAADI. The CDR3 protein is CASSERTSITDTQYF. In nucleotides, the CDR3 is TGCGCCAGCAGTGAGCGAACTAGTATCACAGATACGCAGTATTTT.

This clonotype was recorded a few times. This chain connects TRBV27 to TRBJ2-3; no firm D call. V shed 2 bases and J shed 2 bases, with 14 bases lying between them. The length of the CDR3 is 16 residues. Germline CDR1 and CDR2: MNHEY and SMNVEV (reference sequence). In DNA form, the CDR3 reads TGTGCCAGCAGTTTAACCCGAGGCGTCCCCACAGATACGCAGTATTTT. Translated: CASSLTRGVPTDTQYF.

V is TRBV15 and J is TRBJ2-7, with 7 nucleotides matching TRBD1. CDR1 and CDR2 (germline): LNHNV, YYDKDF (reference sequence). Trimming removed 5 bases from V and 6 bases from J; junction bases left unmatched: 10. This CDR3 is 14 amino acids long. The CDR3 is CATSGRGGDFEQYF. CDR3 sequence (DNA): TGTGCCACCAGCGGGCGAGGGGGCGATTTCGAGCAGTACTTC.

Notes on this clonotype: At one boundary the junction diverges from the germline segment, which might be a read error. This chain connects TRBV28 to TRBJ2-7; 7 nucleotides line up with TRBD2. The length of the CDR3 is 15 residues. Germline loops: CDR1 MDHEN, CDR2 SYDVKM. The CDR3 DNA is TGTGTCAGCAGCCTCCGGGGGGTAGGGTACTACGAGCAGTACTTC. It yields the protein CVSSLRGVGYYEQYF.

The rearrangement uses TRBV27 and TRBJ2-1; 10 bases are shared with TRBD2. CDR3 size: 15 residues. Germline CDR1 reads MNHEY; CDR2 reads SMNVEV (reference sequence). V trimming: 7 bases; J trimming: 8 bases; junction bases outside the gene matches: 11. The CDR3 DNA sequence: TGTGCCAGCAACTCCTTAGCGGGAGGTTATGATGAGCAGTTCTTC. It yields the protein CASNSLAGGYDEQFF.

This clonotype was detected ten times or more. V is TRBV12-3 or TRBV12-4 and J is TRBJ2-5; possible D gene TRBD1, 6 bases. The V end was cut by 3 bases, the J end by 1 base, with 18 bases between. The CDR3 extends over 17 amino acids. CDR3 sequence: CASSFEILGQPQETQYF. DNA of the CDR3: TGTGCCAGCAGTTTCGAGATTCTGGGACAACCCCAAGAGACCCAGTACTTC.

The genes are TRBV27 and TRBJ2-7; 8 positions match TRBD1. Germline CDR1 is MNHEY and CDR2 is SMNVEV (reference sequence). V shed 4 bases and J 2 bases; nucleotides not matched to a gene: 4. This CDR3 region has 14 residues. In DNA, the CDR3 is TGTGCCAGCAGTTCGACAGGGGAAACCTACGAGCAGTACTTC. It yields the protein CASSSTGETYEQYF.

Many counts were recorded for this clonotype. The chain uses TRBV27 and TRBJ1-2; weak D call: TRBD1 (6 bases). The CDR3 sequence is 11 residues long. V was cut by 8 bases and J by 7 bases, with 11 bases left in between. Germline-derived CDR1 and CDR2 are MNHEY and SMNVEV (reference sequence). The CDR3, as DNA: TGTGCCAGCCGGGGGGGCGGTGGCTACACCTTC. Translated: CASRGGGGYTF.

As concerns this clonotype: The CDR3 ends on some other residue instead of the conserved phenylalanine or tryptophan, so this is likely a read error. This chain uses TRBV12-3 or TRBV12-4 with TRBJ2-3, with a possible D match to TRBD2 (5 bases). Trimming took off 4 bases at V and 2 bases at J, with 13 bases between the two ends. This CDR3 has 15 amino acids. CDR3 coding DNA: TGTGCCAGCAGTTCTGACTACCCCGACACAGATACGCAGTATTCT. Its translation is CASSSDYPDTDTQYS.

The J gene is TRBJ1-1, the V gene TRBV4-3; 7 positions match TRBD1. The CDR3 sequence is 14 residues long. Losses at the gene ends were 2 bases for V and 8 bases for J; bases not matched to a gene: 8. The germline gives CDR1 LGHNA, CDR2 YSLEER. The CDR3 loop reads CASSQPTGGGEAFF. The CDR3 bases are TGCGCCAGCAGCCAACCCACTGGAGGGGGCGAAGCTTTCTTT.